A selection of T cell receptor beta chains follows, all from one sample in a study of blood T cell repertoires in COVID-19. Sequenced by immunoSEQ multiplex PCR; TCRdb stores in-frame clones only, minus some. The repertoire holds about 400,000 clones, with roughly 90% as singletons. Input material: PBMCs or T cells enriched from blood (not recorded which). These receptors were obtained from a woman in her forties with acute COVID-19. Each CDR3 is given with its conserved first and last residue. The D gene is left open where the match is weak. A clone size is listed for some rows: how often the clone was seen (once, few, many), or a class if it is expanded.

CDR3: CASSPREGGNTEAFF
DNA: TGCGCCAGCAGCCCTCGCGAGGGTGGGAACACTGAAGCTTTCTTT
D: .
size: .
J: TRBJ1-1
V: TRBV5-1

CDR3: CAISELQNEQYF
DNA: TGTGCCATCAGTGAGTTGCAGAACGAGCAGTACTTC
D: .
size: .
J: TRBJ2-7
V: TRBV10-3

CDR3: CATSEGGGARNEQFF
DNA: TGTGCCACCAGTGAGGGCGGGGGGGCAAGGAATGAGCAGTTCTTC
D: TRBD2
size: .
J: TRBJ2-1
V: TRBV24-1

CDR3: CATSDRRSSSTLDNEQFF
DNA: TGTGCCACCAGTGACCGCCGGAGCTCCTCCACTCTTGACAATGAGCAGTTCTTC
D: .
size: .
J: TRBJ2-1
V: TRBV24-1

CDR3: CASSQVMITGGATDTQYF
DNA: TGCGCCAGCAGCCAAGTAATGATAACGGGGGGGGCCACAGATACGCAGTATTTT
D: TRBD2
size: .
J: TRBJ2-3
V: TRBV4-1

CDR3: CASSETGGARTEAFF
DNA: TGTGCCAGCAGTGAGACAGGGGGCGCTCGTACTGAAGCTTTCTTT
D: TRBD1
size: .
J: TRBJ1-1
V: TRBV6-1

CDR3: CASSKPGTGASYTQYF
DNA: TGTGCCAGTAGTAAGCCCGGGACAGGGGCTTCCTATACGCAGTATTTT
D: TRBD1
size: .
J: TRBJ2-3
V: TRBV19

CDR3: CASSLRGGAEDTQYF
DNA: TGTGCCAGCAGCTTACGTGGGGGGGCCGAGGATACGCAGTATTTT
D: .
size: .
J: TRBJ2-3
V: TRBV13

CDR3: CASSLTSGGFQETQYF
DNA: TGTGCCAGCAGCTTGACTAGCGGGGGCTTCCAAGAGACCCAGTACTTC
D: TRBD2
size: .
J: TRBJ2-5
V: TRBV9

CDR3: CASSLDFEAGGYTF
DNA: TGCGCCAGCAGCTTGGATTTCGAGGCGGGTGGCTACACCTTC
D: .
size: .
J: TRBJ1-2
V: TRBV5-1

CDR3: CASSQVRLSGNTIYF
DNA: TGTGCCAGCAGCCAAGTGCGGCTTTCTGGAAACACCATATATTTT
D: .
size: .
J: TRBJ1-3
V: TRBV3-1/TRBV3-2

CDR3: CASSWDSSGDIQYF
DNA: TGTGCCAGCAGCTGGGACAGCTCAGGGGACATTCAGTACTTC
D: TRBD1
size: .
J: TRBJ2-4
V: TRBV5-6

CDR3: CASSLFGRGGAADTQYF
DNA: TGTGCCAGCAGTTTATTCGGGCGGGGGGGCGCCGCAGATACGCAGTATTTT
D: TRBD2
size: once
J: TRBJ2-3
V: TRBV27

CDR3: CASSPPVAGGSQETQYF
DNA: TGTGCCAGCAGCCCCCCGGTTGCGGGGGGTAGCCAAGAGACCCAGTACTTC
D: TRBD2
size: once
J: TRBJ2-5
V: TRBV7-2

CDR3: CSVETRSTGLSKNIQYF
DNA: TGCAGCGTTGAAACGAGGTCGACAGGGCTTTCCAAAAACATTCAGTACTTC
D: TRBD1
size: once
J: TRBJ2-4
V: TRBV29-1

CDR3: CASSWGSGRNYGYTF
DNA: TGTGCCAGCAGTTGGGGATCAGGGCGAAACTATGGCTACACCTTC
D: .
size: .
J: TRBJ1-2
V: TRBV27

CDR3: CASSHDSDNSPLHF
DNA: TGTGCCAGCAGTCATGACAGCGATAATTCACCCCTCCACTTT
D: .
size: .
J: TRBJ1-6
V: TRBV7-9

CDR3: CASSRGTGTLHF
DNA: TGTGCCAGCAGTCGCGGTACAGGCACCCTCCACTTT
D: .
size: .
J: TRBJ1-6
V: TRBV6-5

CDR3: CASSVPGQGSSGNTIYF
DNA: TGCGCCAGCAGTGTCCCGGGACAGGGGAGCTCTGGAAACACCATATATTTT
D: TRBD1
size: .
J: TRBJ1-3
V: TRBV10-1

CDR3: CASSSDGAPGFF
DNA: TGTGCCAGCAGCTCCGACGGAGCACCGGGGTTCTTC
D: .
size: once
J: TRBJ2-1
V: TRBV7-9

CDR3: CASSLVGFPSRGAPTWVTEAFF
DNA: TGTGCCAGCAGCTTAGTTGGGTTTCCCAGCCGCGGGGCGCCTACCTGGGTCACTGAAGCTTTCTTT
D: .
size: .
J: TRBJ1-1
V: TRBV7-8

CDR3: CASSRPGQGARNTIYF
DNA: TGTGCCAGCAGTCGGCCGGGACAGGGGGCGAGAAACACCATATATTTT
D: TRBD1
size: .
J: TRBJ1-3
V: TRBV2

CDR3: CASSSKTSGGHEQYF
DNA: TGTGCCAGCAGTTCTAAGACTAGCGGGGGCCACGAGCAGTACTTC
D: TRBD2
size: .
J: TRBJ2-7
V: TRBV2

CDR3: CASNRLAGGLGDTQYF
DNA: TGTGCCAGCAACCGTCTAGCGGGGGGGCTCGGAGATACGCAGTATTTT
D: TRBD2
size: once
J: TRBJ2-3
V: TRBV11-2

CDR3: CASSTGLAGVRQFF
DNA: TGTGCCAGTAGTACAGGACTAGCGGGGGTACGGCAGTTCTTC
D: TRBD2
size: .
J: TRBJ2-1
V: TRBV19

CDR3: CASSHPDSCNQPQHF
DNA: TGCGCCAGCAGTCACCCCGACTCTTGCAATCAGCCCCAGCATTTT
D: .
size: .
J: TRBJ1-5
V: TRBV23-1

CDR3: CASSPQGVPTEAFF
DNA: TGTGCCAGTAGTCCCCAGGGGGTGCCAACTGAAGCTTTCTTT
D: TRBD1
size: .
J: TRBJ1-1
V: TRBV19

CDR3: CASSPTSSGGSNEQFF
DNA: TGTGCCAGCTCACCAACCTCTAGCGGGGGTTCCAATGAGCAGTTCTTC
D: TRBD2
size: .
J: TRBJ2-1
V: TRBV18

CDR3: CASSLDRDPLNTGELFF
DNA: TGCGCCAGCAGCTTGGACAGGGACCCTCTGAACACCGGGGAGCTGTTTTTT
D: .
size: .
J: TRBJ2-2
V: TRBV5-1

CDR3: CASSFDRDQPQHF
DNA: TGTGCCAGCAGCTTCGACAGGGATCAGCCCCAGCATTTT
D: TRBD1
size: few
J: TRBJ1-5
V: TRBV7-8

CDR3: CASSSGQVGSNYGYTF
DNA: TGCGCCAGCAGCAGTGGACAGGTGGGCTCAAACTATGGCTACACCTTC
D: TRBD1
size: .
J: TRBJ1-2
V: TRBV5-1

CDR3: CASSLVAGQTGELFF
DNA: TGTGCCAGCAGCTTGGTGGCAGGGCAGACCGGGGAGCTGTTTTTT
D: .
size: .
J: TRBJ2-2
V: TRBV5-4

CDR3: CASSIDVNREETQYF
DNA: TGTGCCAGTAGTATAGATGTGAACAGGGAAGAGACCCAGTACTTC
D: .
size: .
J: TRBJ2-5
V: TRBV19

CDR3: CATSEPEVNYGYTF
DNA: TGTGCCACCAGTGAGCCTGAGGTTAACTATGGCTACACCTTC
D: .
size: .
J: TRBJ1-2
V: TRBV24-1

CDR3: CSARTGYGYTF
DNA: TGCAGTGCTAGGACAGGCTATGGCTACACCTTC
D: .
size: few
J: TRBJ1-2
V: TRBV20-1

CDR3: CASSPGTGGNTIYF
DNA: TGTGCCAGCAGTCCCGGGACAGGGGGAAACACCATATATTTT
D: TRBD1
size: .
J: TRBJ1-3
V: TRBV11-2

CDR3: CASSDRTGSYGYTF
DNA: TGTGCCAGCAGTGATAGGACAGGGTCCTATGGCTACACCTTC
D: TRBD1
size: .
J: TRBJ1-2
V: TRBV6-1

CDR3: CASRMDRGSPLHF
DNA: TGTGCCAGCAGGATGGACAGGGGTTCACCCCTCCACTTT
D: TRBD1
size: .
J: TRBJ1-6
V: TRBV2

CDR3: CATSDTDSRQHF
DNA: TGTGCCACCAGTGACACTGACAGTCGACAGCATTTT
D: .
size: .
J: TRBJ1-5
V: TRBV24-1